The 15 T cell receptor beta chains below all came from one sample that was sequenced in a study of shared clonotypes between healthy human individuals. The method was immunoSEQ multiplex PCR; TCRdb's version includes in-frame clones alone and lacks a portion of them. Found here are roughly 2 million clones, nearly 97% of them singletons; the top ten hold approximately 0.13%. Sequenced sample: naive CD4+ T cells sorted from blood. Subset given: CD45RA+ positively selected. These receptors all come from a man aged 18 to 30 in good health.

This clone was recorded once. The chain joins TRBV9 to TRBJ1-2; D is unclear. CDR1 is SGDLS, CDR2 YYNGEE, per germline. V was clipped by 4 bases and J by 8 bases, with 18 bases between them. The CDR3 has 14 amino acids. The CDR3 protein is CASSPQWMAEGYTF. CDR3 bases: TGTGCCAGCAGCCCCCAATGGATGGCGGAGGGCTACACCTTC. Together with reference TRBV9 and TRBJ1-2, the CDR3 gives the full variable domain: DSGVTQTPKHLITATGQRVTLRCSPRSGDLSVYWYQQSLDQGLQFLIQYYNGEERAKGNILERFSAQQFPDLHSELNLSSLELGDSALYFCASSPQWMAEGYTFGSGTRLTVV.

This chain connects TRBV9 to TRBJ2-2; either TRBD1 or TRBD2 may supply D (5 bases each). The CDR3 is 16 residues long. Germline loops: CDR1 SGDLS, CDR2 YYNGEE. The germline V and J ends were trimmed by 0 bases and 4 bases, with 13 bases remaining between them. The CDR3 spells CASSVAGDGATGELFF. In DNA, the CDR3 is TGTGCCAGCAGCGTAGCGGGCGACGGGGCCACCGGGGAGCTGTTTTTT.

The chain joins TRBV4-3 to TRBJ2-2; 10 nucleotides line up with TRBD2. The V and J ends lost 0 bases and 12 bases, in that order; junction bases with no gene match: 19. The CDR3 length is 19 residues. CDR1 is LGHNA, CDR2 YSLEER, per germline. The CDR3 DNA follows: TGCGCCAGCAGCCAAGATTGGAGCGGGAGGGCCCTCAGACCGGGGAAGCTGTTTTTT. Protein product: CASSQDWSGRALRPGKLFF.

The rearrangement uses TRBV2 and TRBJ2-7; the match to TRBD1 covers 8 bases. This CDR3 contains 14 residues. The germline gives CDR1 SNHLY, CDR2 FYNNEI. V was clipped by 7 bases and J by 7 bases; unmatched bases: 12. The DNA for the CDR3 is TGTGCCAGCACTCACCAGGACAGGGCTGGGGAGCAGTACTTC. This encodes CASTHQDRAGEQYF.

The chain links TRBV7-9 to TRBJ1-1; TRBD1 might be the D (5 bases). V lost 0 bases to trimming and J lost 6 bases, with 14 bases between them. Germline lookup yields CDR1 SEHNR and CDR2 FQNEAQ (reference sequence). The CDR3 totals 15 residues. This chain's CDR3 is CASSLAEGHVSEAFF. CDR3 sequence (DNA): TGTGCCAGCAGCTTAGCCGAGGGGCATGTGTCTGAAGCTTTCTTT.

The chain has TRBV30 and TRBJ2-1; 10 bases are shared with TRBD2. CDR1 GTSNPN and CDR2 SVGIG come from the germline V gene (reference sequence). J lost 4 bases, V lost 5 bases, and 8 bases had no gene match. The CDR3 runs to 15 residues. The CDR3 spells CAWGGGLARYNEQFF. In nucleotides, the CDR3 is TGTGCCTGGGGTGGGGGACTAGCGAGGTACAATGAGCAGTTCTTC.

The chain couples TRBV18 to TRBJ2-5; a possible D gene is TRBD1 (5 bases). CDR1 and CDR2 (germline): KGHSH, LQKENI. The CDR3 contains 15 residues. The V and J ends lost 0 bases and 5 bases respectively, with 13 bases between them. The CDR3, as DNA: TGTGCCAGCTCACCACCGGGAAGACAGCCGGAGACCCAGTACTTC. Translated, it gives CASSPPGRQPETQYF.

The V call is TRBV12-5, the J call TRBJ1-5; no definite D call. Germline CDR1 is LGHNT and CDR2 is FRNRAP. Trimming shortened V by 0 bases and J by 0 bases, and 15 bases separated the two germline ends. The CDR3 has 18 amino acids. This CDR3 is CASGLVPKERHSNQPQHF. In DNA, the CDR3 is TGTGCTAGTGGTTTGGTACCAAAGGAACGCCATAGCAATCAGCCCCAGCATTTT. Based on the CDR3 plus reference TRBV12-5 and TRBJ1-5, the full variable domain is DARVTQTPRHKVTEMGQEVTMRCQPILGHNTVFWYRQTMMQGLELLAYFRNRAPLDDSGMPKDRFSAEMPDATLATLKIQPSEPRDSAVYFCASGLVPKERHSNQPQHFGDGTRLSIL.

The table lists this clone with a few counts. The chain employs TRBV10-2 and TRBJ1-5; 7 bases map to TRBD1. Germline CDR1 WSHSY, CDR2 SAAADI. This CDR3 has 13 residues. V dropped 3 bases and J dropped 7; count of bases not matched to a gene: 3. CDR3 sequence: CASSEGGQQPQHF. In nucleotides, the CDR3 is TGCGCCAGCAGTGAAGGGGGCCAGCAGCCCCAGCATTTT.

The V call is TRBV29-1, the J call TRBJ2-1; D assignment may be TRBD1 or TRBD2 (6 bases each). This CDR3 comprises 13 residues. V lost 6 bases, J lost 8 bases, and 17 bases lay in between. The germline V gene has CDR1 SQVTM and CDR2 ANQGSEA. DNA of the CDR3: TGCAGCGTAGAGTGGGTGGGGGGCGATGAGCAGTTCTTC. Its protein is CSVEWVGGDEQFF.

The chain combines TRBV4-1 with TRBJ1-6; unclear D gene. Trimming left V 6 bases short and J 6 bases short, with 21 bases between. Germline loops: CDR1 MGHRA, CDR2 YSYEKL. The CDR3 has 17 amino acids. CDR3 residues: CASSPDVQIPPNSPLHF. The CDR3 DNA reads as TGCGCCAGCAGTCCCGACGTTCAAATACCACCTAATTCACCCCTCCACTTT.

Notes on this clone: The same CDR3 arises from other DNA sequences in this sample as well. This chain uses TRBV5-4 with TRBJ2-7, with 11 nucleotides matching TRBD1. Germline V lookup: CDR1 SGHNT, CDR2 YYREEE (reference sequence). The CDR3 covers 15 residues. Germline trimming cut 2 bases from V and 3 bases from J; bases unmatched to any gene: 4. DNA of the CDR3: TGTGCCAGCAGCTTAGCCGGGACAGGGGGCTACGAGCAGTACTTC. Protein product: CASSLAGTGGYEQYF. Combining the CDR3 with reference TRBV5-4 and TRBJ2-7 gives the whole variable domain ETGVTQSPTHLIKTRGQQVTLRCSSQSGHNTVSWYQQALGQGPQFIFQYYREEENGRGNFPPRFSGLQFPNYSSELNVNALELDDSALYLCASSLAGTGGYEQYFGPGTRLTVT.

CDR3 bases: TGTGCCAGCAGCGTAGGGTCTAGCGGGTCTAGCACAGATACGCAGTATTTT. Encoded protein: CASSVGSSGSSTDTQYF. The chain couples TRBV9 to TRBJ2-3, with TRBD2 identical over 8 bases. Germline-derived CDR1 and CDR2 are SGDLS and YYNGEE. The CDR3 spans 17 residues. V was pared by 0 bases and J by 0 bases, with 6 bases of the junction left unmatched.

This clone was counted a single time. The CDR3 coding sequence is TGTGCCTGGACGCGAGACACCGGGGAGCTGTTTTTT. It translates to CAWTRDTGELFF. This chain joins TRBV30 and TRBJ2-2; D remains unclear. CDR3 length: 12 residues. Germline V lookup: CDR1 GTSNPN, CDR2 SVGIG (reference sequence). Deletions cut 4 bases from V and 3 bases from J, with 6 bases between.

The chain links TRBV12-5 to TRBJ2-2; TRBD2 might be the D (6 bases). V was pared by 2 bases and J by 4 bases, with 23 bases between. This CDR3 spans 19 amino acids. The germline V gene encodes CDR1 LGHNT and CDR2 FRNRAP. The CDR3 DNA sequence: TGTGCTAGTGGTTTGTCTCTAACAATAGGAGGGGCGCCCACCGGGGAGCTGTTTTTT. It translates to CASGLSLTIGGAPTGELFF.